The present TCR beta chain was sequenced within a study of OX40 agonist ivuxolimab in advanced cancers. Study at large: While on treatment, patients had intravenous ivuxolimab at 0.01 to 10 mg/kg every 2 weeks.

V was pared by 0 bases and J by 1 base, with 8 bases between. The CDR3 spans 15 residues. Looked up from germline, CDR1 is SGHVS and CDR2 is FNYEAQ. TCRdb's table, derived via immunoSEQ multiplex PCR, lists solely in-frame clones and lacks some. The data hold about 26,000 clones, with about 76% observed a single time. This clonotype was obtained from an adult with an advanced solid tumor such as melanoma, head and neck, liver or kidney cancer. The chain couples TRBV7-6 to TRBJ2-3; D not resolved. The source was CD4+ or CD8+ T cells sorted from blood, collected in a trial of the OX40 agonist ivuxolimab. The CDR3 sequence is CASSLAAGGTDTQYF. CDR3 nucleotide sequence: TGTGCCAGCAGCTTAGCGGCCGGAGGCACAGATACGCAGTATTTT.